The 6 T cell receptor beta chains presented below share a single source sample, sequenced in a study of CD8+CD57+ T cells in acquired aplastic anemia. CD8+CD57+ cell expansion, shown by flow cytometry, had occurred in the patients selected for sequencing. TCR beta VDJ combinations and CDR3 sequences were profiled from genomic DNA. TCRdb re-called the reads with MiXCR, one entry per CDR3 protein. The repertoire holds around 430,000 distinct CDR3 sequences, about a third seen once, with around 0.82% in the top ten. Sequencing used sorted CD4+, CD8+, or CD8+CD57+ T cells (not recorded which) from PBMCs. The receptors derive from a human donor with aplastic anemia.

This clonotype came up a few times. The chain employs TRBV29-1 and TRBJ1-2; 7 bases align to TRBD1. The CDR3 spans 13 residues. The V and J ends lost 7 bases and 3 bases, in that order; junction bases with no gene match: 8. Germline V gene data show CDR1 as SQVTM and CDR2 as ANQGSEA. In DNA form, the CDR3 reads TGCAGCGCCCGAAGGACAGGCGACTATGGCTACACCTTC. Its protein product is CSARRTGDYGYTF.

The chain recombines TRBV29-1 with TRBJ1-2; 10 positions match TRBD1. Germline trimming cut 7 bases from V and 6 bases from J; bases unmatched to any gene: 11. The CDR3 totals 14 residues. Looked up from germline, CDR1 is SQVTM and CDR2 is ANQGSEA. The CDR3 coding sequence is TGCAGCGCCACACGGGCAGGGACAGGGGATGGCTACACCTTC. Translating gives CSATRAGTGDGYTF.

Comment on this clonotype: Its ends do not fully match the called genes, so a read error is possible. The chain recombines TRBV6-1 with TRBJ1-5; no clear D gene. Germline loops: CDR1 MNHNS, CDR2 SASEGT. This CDR3 contains 16 residues. CDR3 protein: CAGRPPGWNSNQPQHF. CDR3 sequence (DNA): TGTGCCGGCAGGCCGCCCGGGTGGAATAGCAATCAGCCCCAGCATTTT.

This chain uses TRBV5-1 with TRBJ2-1, with D possibly being TRBD2 (5 bases). V lost 4 bases to trimming and J lost 7 bases, with 21 bases between them. Germline V CDR1 and CDR2: SGHRS, YFSETQ. The CDR3 loop spans 16 amino acids. The chain's CDR3 is CASSKELRGPLNEQFF. CDR3 nucleotide sequence: TGCGCCAGCAGCAAAGAACTTAGAGGGCCCTTAAATGAGCAGTTCTTC.

This chain connects TRBV24-1 to TRBJ2-3; D possibly corresponds to TRBD1 (6 bases). Per the germline V gene, CDR1 is KGHDR and CDR2 is SFDVKD. V lost 11 bases to trimming and J lost 4 bases, with 21 bases between them. The CDR3 runs to 15 residues. CDR3 protein: CASRPRSGAPDTQYF. In nucleotides, the CDR3 is TGTGCCAGCAGGCCCCGTTCAGGGGCGCCAGATACGCAGTATTTT.

The chain is built from TRBV20-1 and TRBJ2-1; no clear D gene. Trimming removed 0 bases from V and 3 bases from J, with 9 bases in between. The CDR3 sequence is 14 residues long. CDR1 and CDR2 (germline): DFQATT, SNEGSKA (reference sequence). CDR3 sequence (DNA): TGCAGTGCTAGAGAATCGCGTGGCTACAATGAGCAGTTCTTC. Amino acid sequence: CSARESRGYNEQFF.